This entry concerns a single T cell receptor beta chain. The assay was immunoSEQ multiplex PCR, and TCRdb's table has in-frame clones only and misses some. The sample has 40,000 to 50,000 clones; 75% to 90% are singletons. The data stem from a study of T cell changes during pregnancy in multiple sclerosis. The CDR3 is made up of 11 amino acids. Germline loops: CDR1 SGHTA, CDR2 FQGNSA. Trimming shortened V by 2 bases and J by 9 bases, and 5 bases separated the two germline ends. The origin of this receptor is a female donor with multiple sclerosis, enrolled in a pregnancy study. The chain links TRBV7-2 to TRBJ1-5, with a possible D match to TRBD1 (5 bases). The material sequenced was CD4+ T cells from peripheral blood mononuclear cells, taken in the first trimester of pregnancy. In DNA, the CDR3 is TGTGCCAGCAGCTTAAGGGGGCCCCAGCATTTT. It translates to CASSLRGPQHF.